This note documents a single TCR beta chain sequence. The assay was immunoSEQ multiplex PCR, and TCRdb's table has in-frame clones only and misses some. The profile shows more than 2 million clones, 90% to 97% of them singletons. This sample is drawn from a study of shared clonotypes between healthy human individuals. The overall study: Two women and a few men aged 18 to 49 made up the donors.

Specimen: naive CD4+ T cells sorted from blood. Subset reported: CD45RA+ positively selected. This TCR was recovered from a man younger than 35 in good health.

The chain's CDR3 is CASSQGLDGDTGELFF. DNA of the CDR3: TGTGCCAGCAGCCAGGGACTAGATGGTGACACCGGGGAGCTGTTTTTT. This chain links TRBV7-2 with TRBJ2-2; 8 nucleotides agree with TRBD2. CDR1 is SGHTA and CDR2 is FQGNSA in the germline V gene. The CDR3 consists of 16 residues. V trimming: 5 bases; J trimming: 3 bases; junction bases outside the gene matches: 8.